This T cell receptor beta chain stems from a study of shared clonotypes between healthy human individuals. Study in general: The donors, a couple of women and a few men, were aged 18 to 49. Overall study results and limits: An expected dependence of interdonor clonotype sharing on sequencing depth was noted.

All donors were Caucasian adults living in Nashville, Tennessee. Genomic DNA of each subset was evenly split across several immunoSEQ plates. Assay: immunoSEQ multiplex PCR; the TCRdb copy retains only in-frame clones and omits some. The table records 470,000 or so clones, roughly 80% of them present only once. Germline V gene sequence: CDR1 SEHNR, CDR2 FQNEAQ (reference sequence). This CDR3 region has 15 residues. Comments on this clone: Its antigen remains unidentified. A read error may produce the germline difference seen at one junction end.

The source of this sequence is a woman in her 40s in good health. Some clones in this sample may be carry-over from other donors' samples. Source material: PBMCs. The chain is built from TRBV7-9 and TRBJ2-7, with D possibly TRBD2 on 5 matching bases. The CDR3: CASSQESGEYYEQYF. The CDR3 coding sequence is TGCGCCAGCAGCCAAGAGAGCGGCGAGTACTACGAGCAGTACTTC.